Following are 26 T cell receptor beta chains from one sample sequenced in a study of technical replicates of blood from four donors. This table comes from immunoSEQ multiplex PCR, and its TCRdb copy is limited to in-frame clones, with some not included. Of around 100,000 clones in the sample, around 96% are singletons; the top ten hold about 0.35%. Specimen: T cells isolated from PBMCs. The receptors originated from a human donor in good health.

This clone was picked up one time. The J gene is TRBJ1-2, the V gene TRBV6-1; the D gene is possibly TRBD1 (6 bases). V lost 6 bases, J lost 4 bases, and 12 bases lay in between. Germline-derived CDR1 and CDR2 are MNHNS and SASEGT. CDR3 size: 13 residues. The CDR3 DNA sequence: TGTGCCAGCAGCCGGACAGTGATCTATGGCTACACCTTC. This translates into CASSRTVIYGYTF.

This sequence joins TRBV19 and TRBJ2-5; D is perhaps TRBD2 (6 bases). This CDR3 comprises 12 residues. Per germline, CDR1 LNHDA and CDR2 SQIVND (reference sequence). Trimming pared 6 bases from V and 5 bases from J, leaving 10 bases between. Here the CDR3 DNA reads TGTGCCAGTAGCGGGGGAGGTGAGACCCAGTACTTC. Translated, it gives CASSGGGETQYF.

V gene TRBV6-1 combines with J gene TRBJ2-7, with D perhaps matching TRBD1 (6 bases). CDR1 and CDR2 from the germline V gene are MNHNS and SASEGT. The CDR3 contains 13 residues. V lost 4 bases, J lost 3 bases, and 10 bases lay in between. The CDR3 protein is CASSGDIYYEQYF. The CDR3 DNA reads as TGTGCCAGCAGTGGGGACATTTACTACGAGCAGTACTTC.

This rearrangement joins TRBV7-2 to TRBJ2-7; 11 bases align to TRBD2. In germline, CDR1 is SGHTA, CDR2 FQGNSA. This CDR3 has 16 residues. J gave up 7 bases and V 5 bases, and 13 bases lay outside the gene matches. Written as DNA, the CDR3 is TGTGCCAGCAGCCAGAACTCCGGACTAGCGGGCGGGGAGCAGTACTTC. Translation: CASSQNSGLAGGEQYF.

The rearrangement joins TRBV9 to TRBJ2-1, with 16 positions matching TRBD2. The germline V gene has CDR1 SGDLS and CDR2 YYNGEE. The CDR3 runs to 19 residues. The V segment lost 0 bases and the J segment 0 bases; nucleotides outside the gene matches: 3. For the CDR3, the DNA is TGTGCCAGCAGCGTAGCGGGACTAGCGGGAGGGTTCTCCTACAATGAGCAGTTCTTC. As protein: CASSVAGLAGGFSYNEQFF.

The chain couples TRBV7-2 to TRBJ2-7, with D perhaps TRBD2 (5 bases). The germline CDR1 and CDR2 sequences are SGHTA and FQGNSA. V lost 3 bases and J 2 bases, leaving 8 bases between the germline ends. The CDR3 is made up of 13 amino acids. The CDR3 spells CASSLTTPYEQYF. Here the CDR3 DNA reads TGTGCCAGCAGCTTGACTACTCCCTACGAGCAGTACTTC.

The genes are TRBV29-1 and TRBJ2-7, with TRBD2 matching over 9 bases. This CDR3 has 14 residues. The J segment lost 3 bases and the V segment lost 7 bases, leaving 10 bases of the junction unmatched. Per the germline V gene, CDR1 is SQVTM and CDR2 is ANQGSEA. CDR3 DNA sequence: TGCAGCGCCAGCCAGGCTAGCGGGATCTACGAGCAGTACTTC. Translated: CSASQASGIYEQYF.

The chain uses TRBV4-3 and TRBJ2-2, with D possibly being TRBD2 (7 bases). The CDR3 has 16 amino acids. Germline loops: CDR1 LGHNA, CDR2 YSLEER. V was clipped by 0 bases and J by 4 bases, with 12 bases between them. The CDR3 nucleotides are TGCGCCAGCAGCCAAGATGAGGGGGGGCGCACCGGGGAGCTGTTTTTT. Its translation: CASSQDEGGRTGELFF.

The chain has TRBV7-9 and TRBJ1-4; D is possibly TRBD1 (6 bases). The CDR3 covers 15 residues. Germline V gene lookup returns CDR1 SEHNR and CDR2 FQNEAQ (reference sequence). Trimming pared 3 bases from V and 6 bases from J, leaving 14 bases between. CDR3 region: CASSLSGRGDEKLFF. Here the CDR3 DNA reads TGTGCCAGCAGCTTGTCGGGGAGGGGGGATGAAAAACTGTTTTTT.

The chain uses TRBV5-6 and TRBJ2-7; 7 bases match TRBD2. J lost 6 bases, V lost 2 bases, and 8 bases had no gene match. Germline V lookup: CDR1 SGHDT, CDR2 YYEEEE. This CDR3 contains 14 residues. The CDR3 loop is CASSFSAGVSEQYF. The DNA for the CDR3 is TGTGCCAGCAGCTTTTCTGCGGGAGTGTCCGAGCAGTACTTC.

The chain couples TRBV19 to TRBJ2-7; D ambiguous. Trimming left V 6 bases short and J 1 base short, with 13 bases between. The CDR3 loop spans 14 amino acids. CDR1 and CDR2 (germline): LNHDA, SQIVND (reference sequence). Here the CDR3 DNA reads TGTGCCAGTAGACCCTCAGGCCCATCCTACGAGCAGTACTTC. Encoded protein: CASRPSGPSYEQYF.

This clone appeared once. CDR3 DNA sequence: TGTGCCAGTAGTCTACAGGGGATGGCTGAAGCTTTCTTT. It yields the protein CASSLQGMAEAFF. The chain couples TRBV19 to TRBJ1-1, with 7 positions matching TRBD1. This CDR3 contains 13 residues. With V trimmed by 5 bases and J by 6 bases, 6 bases remained unmatched. Germline V lookup: CDR1 LNHDA, CDR2 SQIVND (reference sequence).

V usage is TRBV7-9 and J usage is TRBJ1-2, with D hard to call. Trimming removed 2 bases at V and 4 bases at J, with 8 bases between. This CDR3 is built from 13 residues. In germline, CDR1 is SEHNR, CDR2 FQNEAQ (reference sequence). CDR3 sequence (DNA): TGTGCCAGCAGCTTACAACAGAGCTATGGCTACACCTTC. The encoded protein is CASSLQQSYGYTF.

This clone has only one observation. V and J are TRBV28 and TRBJ2-1, with 7 bases identical to TRBD2. Germline V gives CDR1 MDHEN, CDR2 SYDVKM. The CDR3 spans 15 residues. V was clipped by 8 bases and J by 5 bases; unmatched bases: 12. This chain's CDR3 is CASDTTGLVDNEQFF. In DNA form, the CDR3 reads TGTGCCAGCGATACAACCGGACTAGTAGACAATGAGCAGTTCTTC.

This clone was detected only once. The chain couples TRBV7-2 to TRBJ2-1, with TRBD2 identical over 9 bases. The germline CDR1 and CDR2 sequences are SGHTA and FQGNSA. V shed 7 bases and J 6 bases; nucleotides not matched to a gene: 13. The CDR3 has 16 residues. In DNA, the CDR3 is TGTGCCAGCACCTATCCCGGGACTAGCCTATCCAATGAGCAGTTCTTC. As protein: CASTYPGTSLSNEQFF.

The genes are TRBV7-8 and TRBJ2-1, with TRBD2 matching over 12 bases. This CDR3 contains 15 residues. V gave up 4 bases and J gave up 9 bases; unmatched junction bases: 7. CDR1 is SGHVS, CDR2 FQNEAQ, per germline. CDR3: CASSSRLAGVTEQFF. CDR3 nucleotide sequence: TGTGCCAGCAGCTCCCGACTAGCGGGAGTCACTGAGCAGTTCTTC.

The J gene is TRBJ2-7, the V gene TRBV6-5; TRBD2 is a possible D gene (5 bases). From germline, CDR1 is MNHEY and CDR2 SVGAGI. The CDR3 extends over 13 amino acids. Between the trimmed V and J ends, which lost 8 bases and 0 bases, there was a span of 11 bases. CDR3 in amino acids: CASGSRGSYEQYF. The CDR3, as DNA: TGTGCCAGCGGTTCCCGGGGCTCCTACGAGCAGTACTTC.

The DNA of the CDR3 is TGCGCCAGCAGCCAAGGCAGCGTCGGGGGGCCAACCGGGGAGCTGTTTTTT. Its translation: CASSQGSVGGPTGELFF. The chain links TRBV4-1 to TRBJ2-2; TRBD2 might be the D (7 bases). CDR1 and CDR2 from the germline V gene are MGHRA and YSYEKL. CDR3 size: 17 residues. Trimming left V 1 base short and J 5 bases short, with 17 bases between.

The chain employs TRBV10-3 and TRBJ2-3, with 9 bases matching TRBD2. The CDR3 has 16 amino acids. Germline assignment: CDR1 ENHRY and CDR2 SYGVKD. V trimming: 2 bases; J trimming: 5 bases; junction bases outside the gene matches: 8. CDR3 DNA: TGTGCCATCAGTGAGCCGTTAGCGGGAGAGGGAGATACGCAGTATTTT. Translating it yields CAISEPLAGEGDTQYF.

This sequence joins TRBV9 and TRBJ2-1; 14 bases are a match to TRBD2. The CDR3 covers 15 residues. The germline V gene has CDR1 SGDLS and CDR2 YYNGEE. V trimming: 2 bases; J trimming: 10 bases; junction bases outside the gene matches: 5. The DNA of the CDR3 is TGTGCCAGCAGCGTCGGGACTAGCGGGGGATTAGAGCAGTTCTTC. This translates into CASSVGTSGGLEQFF.

The V gene is TRBV9, the J gene TRBJ2-7; 9 nucleotides agree with TRBD2. V gave up 3 bases and J gave up 3 bases; unmatched junction bases: 4. This CDR3 has 14 residues. Germline V gene data show CDR1 as SGDLS and CDR2 as YYNGEE. The CDR3 protein is CASSASGNLYEQYF. Here the CDR3 DNA reads TGTGCCAGCAGCGCTAGCGGGAACCTCTACGAGCAGTACTTC. The whole variable domain, filled in from reference TRBV9 and TRBJ2-7, reads DSGVTQTPKHLITATGQRVTLRCSPRSGDLSVYWYQQSLDQGLQFLIQYYNGEERAKGNILERFSAQQFPDLHSELNLSSLELGDSALYFCASSASGNLYEQYFGPGTRLTVT.

The chain carries TRBV7-2 and TRBJ1-1, with D hard to call. Germline lookup yields CDR1 SGHTA and CDR2 FQGNSA. The CDR3 totals 14 residues. V was clipped by 4 bases and J by 3 bases, with 12 bases between them. The CDR3 protein is CASSYVSRDTEAFF. The CDR3, as DNA: TGTGCCAGCAGCTATGTTTCGAGGGACACTGAAGCTTTCTTT. Using reference TRBV7-2 and TRBJ1-1 for the parts outside the CDR3, the full variable domain is GAGVSQSPSNKVTEKGKDVELRCDPISGHTALYWYRQSLGQGLEFLIYFQGNSAPDKSGLPSDRFSAERTGGSVSTLTIQRTQQEDSAVYLCASSYVSRDTEAFFGQGTRLTVV.

The chain has TRBV19 and TRBJ2-7; 8 positions match TRBD2. Germline values: CDR1 LNHDA, CDR2 SQIVND (reference sequence). The CDR3 runs 14 residues. V was clipped by 0 bases and J by 6 bases; unmatched bases: 4. CDR3 nucleotide sequence: TGTGCCAGTAGTATAGAAGCGGGAGTCTCCGAGCAGTACTTC. Amino acid sequence: CASSIEAGVSEQYF.

V usage is TRBV5-1 and J usage is TRBJ2-2; 13 bases map to TRBD2. The CDR3 has 20 residues. Germline V gene sequence: CDR1 SGHRS, CDR2 YFSETQ. Trimming cost V 1 base and J 3 bases; bases outside gene matches: 12. The CDR3 DNA reads as TGCGCCAGCAGCTTGAGGCAACTAGCGGGAGGGCCTATTGACACCGGGGAGCTGTTTTTT. It specifies CASSLRQLAGGPIDTGELFF. Looking up the rest from reference TRBV5-1 and TRBJ2-2 gives the full variable domain: KAGVTQTPRYLIKTRGQQVTLSCSPISGHRSVSWYQQTPGQGLQFLFEYFSETQRNKGNFPGRFSGRQFSNSRSEMNVSTLELGDSALYLCASSLRQLAGGPIDTGELFFGEGSRLTVL.

This clone came up once. The chain has TRBV5-1 and TRBJ2-5; D perhaps matches TRBD2 (5 bases). Germline V gene sequence: CDR1 SGHRS, CDR2 YFSETQ. V was trimmed by 0 bases and J by 4 bases, leaving 13 bases between them. There are 15 residues in the CDR3. The CDR3 DNA sequence: TGCGCCAGCAGCTTGGGGGCGGGTTCCCTAGAGACCCAGTACTTC. Translated, it gives CASSLGAGSLETQYF.

The chain is built from TRBV30 and TRBJ1-3; D gene unclear. The CDR3 extends over 11 amino acids. Trimming removed 2 bases from V and 4 bases from J, with 3 bases in between. CDR1 is GTSNPN and CDR2 is SVGIG in the germline V gene (reference sequence). The CDR3 sequence is CAWSSGNTIYF. CDR3 coding DNA: TGTGCCTGGAGTAGCGGAAACACCATATATTTT.